Sequencing of this T cell receptor (beta chain) was carried out in a study of cytomegalovirus exposure and HLA in healthy donors. In the PCR, 60 Vbeta and 13 Jbeta primers were used. Original processing methods: In a later analysis, 8.5 million to 14 million of 83 million or so unique beta chains occurred in at least two donors. Sequenced by immunoSEQ multiplex PCR; TCRdb stores in-frame clones only, minus some. For V, J and clone size, that table is used; D and trimming come from the DNA. The sample holds some 98,000 clones, roughly 77% seen once. Trimming removed 7 bases from V and 0 bases from J; junction bases left unmatched: 4. Germline V gene lookup returns CDR1 WSHSY and CDR2 SAAADI. The CDR3 extends over 16 amino acids.

V usage is TRBV10-2 and J usage is TRBJ2-1; 12 nucleotides match TRBD2. The sample was PBMCs. This TCR came from a man aged 35 to 55 in good health and CMV-seronegative. The DNA of the CDR3 is TGCGCCAGCACTTCGACTAGCGGGAGCTCCTACAATGAGCAGTTCTTC. It encodes CASTSTSGSSYNEQFF.